These T cell receptor beta chains were read from a single sample in a study of T-cell memory formation after mild COVID-19. TCRdb re-called the 5' RACE reads through MiXCR, storing one row per CDR3 protein. The repertoire holds roughly 480,000 distinct CDR3 sequences, with 20% to 25% as singletons. The sample consisted of PBMCs or a T cell subset sorted from them (not recorded which). These receptors all stem from an adult woman who had mild COVID-19 (a few samples of this study predate the infection). Cell type and time point are not known. CDR3s include the opening cysteine and the closing phenylalanine or tryptophan. D genes are given only for firm matches. Only part of the rows carry a size: once, few, many, or a class if the clone is expanded.

TRBD2	TRBV30	NA	TRBJ2-1	CAWSGLAGGWTGEQFF	TGTGCCTGGAGTGGGCTAGCGGGAGGATGGACGGGTGAGCAGTTCTTC
TRBD2	TRBV11-2	many	TRBJ2-7	CASSLAGGEQYF	TGTGCCAGCAGTTTAGCCGGGGGGGAGCAGTACTTC
TRBD1	TRBV7-2	few	TRBJ1-1	CASGDRGTEAFF	TGTGCCAGCGGAGACAGGGGAACTGAAGCTTTCTTT
NA	TRBV18	NA	TRBJ1-1	CASSLYSDDTEAFF	TGTGCCAGCTCACTTTATTCCGACGACACTGAAGCTTTCTTT
NA	TRBV5-1	NA	TRBJ2-6	CASRPAGPGANVLTF	TGCGCCAGCAGACCCGCCGGACCTGGGGCCAACGTCCTGACTTTC
TRBD2	TRBV25-1	few	TRBJ2-3	CATWTSADTQYF	TGTGCCACCTGGACTAGCGCAGATACGCAGTATTTT
NA	TRBV9	NA	TRBJ2-3	CASSVEGGSGVDTQYF	TGTGCCAGCAGCGTAGAAGGCGGCTCCGGTGTAGATACGCAGTATTTT
NA	TRBV7-2	NA	TRBJ2-7	CASSPDGFYEQYF	TGTGCCAGCAGCCCCGACGGGTTCTACGAGCAGTACTTC
NA	TRBV6-2/TRBV6-3	many	TRBJ2-7	CASSPIYGTPSYEQYF	TGTGCCAGCAGCCCGATTTACGGGACACCGTCCTACGAGCAGTACTTC
NA	TRBV5-1	few	TRBJ1-4	CASSQGQREKLFF	TGCGCCAGCAGCCAAGGACAACGTGAAAAACTGTTTTTT
TRBD1	TRBV28	few	TRBJ1-2	CASIPQQGGYGYTF	TGTGCCAGCATCCCCCAACAGGGGGGCTATGGCTACACCTTC
TRBD1	TRBV10-3	NA	TRBJ1-1	CAISEWVDRDNTEAFF	TGTGCCATCAGTGAGTGGGTCGACAGGGATAACACTGAAGCTTTCTTT
TRBD2	TRBV12-5	NA	TRBJ2-7	CASGLERDVSYEQYF	TGTGCTAGTGGTCTCGAGCGGGATGTATCCTACGAGCAGTACTTC
NA	TRBV12-3/TRBV12-4	NA	TRBJ2-3	CASSPREFWGDTQYF	TGTGCCAGCAGTCCTCGGGAGTTCTGGGGGGATACGCAGTATTTT
NA	TRBV30	few	TRBJ2-7	CAWSPNDNEQYF	TGTGCCTGGAGTCCCAATGATAACGAGCAGTACTTC
NA	TRBV7-9	few	TRBJ1-4	CASSTGSIPPATNEKLFF	TGTGCCAGCAGCACCGGGTCCATCCCCCCTGCAACTAATGAAAAACTGTTTTTT
TRBD2	TRBV29-1	NA	TRBJ2-7	CSVQTSGGYEQYF	TGCAGCGTCCAGACTAGCGGGGGCTACGAGCAGTACTTC
TRBD1	TRBV5-1	few	TRBJ1-1	CASSPDRVTAFF	TGCGCCAGCAGCCCGGACAGGGTAACAGCTTTCTTT
NA	TRBV12-3/TRBV12-4	NA	TRBJ1-1	CASSLGGSLEAFF	TGTGCCAGCAGTTTGGGGGGCTCCCTTGAAGCTTTCTTT
TRBD1	TRBV7-9	few	TRBJ2-2	CASSSPDRAAGELFF	TGTGCCAGCAGCTCCCCTGACAGGGCAGCCGGGGAGCTGTTTTTT
NA	TRBV12-3/TRBV12-4	few	TRBJ1-6	CASSPTGQPTLHF	TGTGCCAGCAGTCCCACCGGACAGCCCACCCTCCACTTT
TRBD2	TRBV12-3/TRBV12-4	NA	TRBJ2-1	CASSFRWTSGIYNEQFF	TGTGCCAGCAGTTTCCGGTGGACTAGCGGGATCTACAATGAGCAGTTCTTC
NA	TRBV7-6	NA	TRBJ2-7	CASSISGYEQYF	TGTGCCAGCAGCATTAGCGGCTACGAGCAGTACTTC
TRBD1	TRBV29-1	few	TRBJ2-1	CSVRGQGVRNEQFF	TGCAGCGTTAGAGGACAGGGGGTTCGGAATGAGCAGTTCTTC
NA	TRBV7-6	few	TRBJ2-2	CASSPTGRYTGELFF	TGTGCCAGCAGCCCGACAGGGAGGTACACCGGGGAGCTGTTTTTT
NA	TRBV7-9	NA	TRBJ2-1	CASSYLLRDRGAAYYNEQFF	TGTGCCAGCAGCTACCTATTACGGGATCGGGGAGCAGCCTATTACAATGAGCAGTTCTTC